These 30 T cell receptor beta chains originate from one sample sequenced in a study of blood T cell repertoires in COVID-19 (dated by TCRdb to the early 2020s). The library was built by means of the immunoSEQ multiplex PCR assay. The table was pulled from immuneACCESS by TCRdb, which kept in-frame rearrangements only. Such tables lose some clones; where checked, under half of the loss comes from unresolved V genes, and the rest has no known cause. This sample comprises 120,000 to 150,000 clones, 84% of them detected only once. The ten largest make up around 3.2% of the sample. Sequenced sample: PBMCs or T cells enriched from blood (not recorded which). All receptors come from a woman between 50 and 59 years old with acute COVID-19.

This chain connects TRBV9 to TRBJ2-1, with D possibly being TRBD2 (6 bases). Deletions cut 3 bases from V and 9 bases from J, with 13 bases between. The germline gives CDR1 SGDLS, CDR2 YYNGEE. The CDR3 covers 13 residues. This chain's CDR3 is CASSAGGAGEQFF. The CDR3 DNA is TGTGCCAGCAGCGCTGGGGGAGCGGGTGAGCAGTTCTTC. Supplemented by reference TRBV9 and TRBJ2-1, the full variable domain reads DSGVTQTPKHLITATGQRVTLRCSPRSGDLSVYWYQQSLDQGLQFLIQYYNGEERAKGNILERFSAQQFPDLHSELNLSSLELGDSALYFCASSAGGAGEQFFGPGTRLTVL.

The rearrangement uses TRBV3-1 (or the pseudogene TRBV3-2) and TRBJ1-2; 7 nucleotides agree with TRBD1. With V trimmed by 5 bases and J by 6 bases, 9 bases remained unmatched. The CDR3 consists of 14 residues. Germline CDR1 and CDR2: LGHDT and YNNKEL (reference sequence). CDR3 coding DNA: TGTGCCAGCAGCTCAGGAACAGGGGAGCATGGCTACACCTTC. It specifies CASSSGTGEHGYTF.

The chain employs TRBV30 and TRBJ2-7, with 11 bases aligning to TRBD1. This CDR3 is 12 amino acids long. V lost 6 bases and J lost 6; bases outside the gene matches: 4. The V gene's germline CDR1 is GTSNPN and CDR2 SVGIG (reference sequence). CDR3 sequence reads: CACGQGAGEQYF. CDR3 sequence (DNA): TGTGCCTGCGGACAGGGGGCGGGCGAGCAGTACTTC.

In its sample, this clone was seen once. The J gene is TRBJ2-5, the V gene TRBV5-4, with D tentatively TRBD1 (6 bases). This CDR3 has 13 amino acids. From germline, CDR1 is SGHNT and CDR2 YYREEE (reference sequence). With 4 bases removed from V and 2 bases from J, the gap between germline ends came to 9 bases. CDR3 sequence reads: CASSRTDQETQYF. CDR3 nucleotides: TGTGCCAGCAGCCGGACAGATCAAGAGACCCAGTACTTC.

The chain uses TRBV7-9 and TRBJ2-3; 7 bases line up with TRBD2. After removal of 1 base from V and 2 bases from J, the junction contained 9 bases not matched to a gene. Germline V CDR1 and CDR2: SEHNR, FQNEAQ (reference sequence). The CDR3 totals 17 residues. This CDR3 reads CASSLGLAEAPTDTQYF. CDR3 nucleotide sequence: TGTGCCAGCAGCTTAGGGCTAGCGGAAGCACCCACAGATACGCAGTATTTT.

This chain joins TRBV6-2 or TRBV6-3 and TRBJ2-2; 8 nucleotides align to TRBD2. Germline CDR1 MNHEY, CDR2 SVGEGT. V lost 5 bases and J lost 4; bases outside the gene matches: 9. The CDR3 runs to 16 residues. CDR3 region: CASSQSTSGGTGELFF. The CDR3 nucleotides are TGTGCCAGCAGTCAATCCACTAGCGGAGGCACCGGGGAGCTGTTTTTT.

This chain uses TRBV11-3 with TRBJ2-7, with TRBD1 as a possible D gene (5 bases). Germline CDR1 and CDR2: SGHNT and YENEEA. CDR3 length: 14 residues. V lost 4 bases to trimming and J lost 2 bases, with 12 bases between them. This CDR3 reads CASSSSGRTYEQYF. The CDR3 DNA reads as TGTGCCAGCAGCTCATCAGGGCGGACCTACGAGCAGTACTTC. Full variable domain (missing parts from reference TRBV11-3 and TRBJ2-7): EAGVVQSPRYKIIEKKQPVAFWCNPISGHNTLYWYLQNLGQGPELLIRYENEEAVDDSQLPKDRFSAERLKGVDSTLKIQPAELGDSAVYLCASSSSGRTYEQYFGPGTRLTVT.

The chain uses TRBV7-2 and TRBJ1-4; D uncertain. The germline CDR1 and CDR2 sequences are SGHTA and FQGNSA. This CDR3 region has 14 residues. Trimming took off 5 bases at V and 1 base at J, with 8 bases between the two ends. This CDR3 reads CASSLTQTNEKLFF. The CDR3 DNA follows: TGTGCCAGCAGCCTAACTCAAACTAATGAAAAACTGTTTTTT.

The chain's CDR3 is CASSSMGSASGDIQYF. In DNA form, the CDR3 reads TGTGCCAGCAGTTCGATGGGGTCTGCCTCAGGGGACATTCAGTACTTC. The chain recombines TRBV6-5 with TRBJ2-4; tentative D call: TRBD1 (6 bases). The V and J ends lost 4 bases and 8 bases respectively, with 21 bases between them. The CDR3 is 16 residues long. Germline lookup yields CDR1 MNHEY and CDR2 SVGAGI.

V and J are TRBV19 and TRBJ2-1; 8 bases fit TRBD2. V lost 8 bases, J lost 8 bases, and 5 bases stayed unmatched. The CDR3 is 12 amino acids. CDR1 is LNHDA, CDR2 SQIVND, per germline (reference sequence). CDR3 loop: CASGTSSHEQFF. The CDR3, as DNA: TGTGCCAGTGGGACTAGTAGCCATGAGCAGTTCTTC.

The chain combines TRBV5-1 with TRBJ2-5, with 9 bases that match TRBD1. Germline V gene sequence: CDR1 SGHRS, CDR2 YFSETQ. CDR3 size: 16 residues. The ends lost 1 base at V and 1 base at J; junction bases unmatched: 5. The CDR3 sequence is CASSLNGQGSQETQYF. The CDR3 nucleotides read TGCGCCAGCAGCTTGAATGGACAGGGGTCCCAAGAGACCCAGTACTTC.

The chain joins TRBV18 to TRBJ2-5; 8 bases fit TRBD1. The V segment lost 3 bases and the J segment 5 bases; nucleotides outside the gene matches: 8. CDR3 length equals 15 residues. Germline V CDR1 and CDR2: KGHSH, LQKENI. CDR3 amino acids: CASSPVSGGAETQYF. The CDR3 coding sequence is TGTGCCAGCTCACCCGTATCAGGGGGCGCGGAGACCCAGTACTTC.

This rearrangement joins TRBV28 to TRBJ1-6; 8 bases are a match to TRBD1. Germline V lookup: CDR1 MDHEN, CDR2 SYDVKM. This CDR3 has 15 residues. The ends lost 10 bases at V and 0 bases at J; junction bases unmatched: 5. The CDR3 sequence: CATRDRSSYNSPLHF. DNA for the CDR3: TGTGCCACCAGGGACAGGAGCTCCTATAATTCACCCCTCCACTTT. The whole variable domain, filled in from reference TRBV28 and TRBJ1-6, reads DVKVTQSSRYLVKRTGEKVFLECVQDMDHENMFWYRQDPGLGLRLIYFSYDVKMKEKGDIPEGYSVSREKKERFSLILESASTNQTSMYLCATRDRSSYNSPLHFGNGTRLTVT.

V usage is TRBV4-1 and J usage is TRBJ1-5; 8 bases match TRBD1. Germline assignment: CDR1 MGHRA and CDR2 YSYEKL. The trim removed 4 bases at V and 2 bases at J, leaving 10 bases unmatched. The CDR3 length is 17 residues. For the CDR3, the DNA is TGCGCCAGCAGCCCTATCGACAGGGGAGGTGGCAATCAGCCCCAGCATTTT. Translating gives CASSPIDRGGGNQPQHF.

The rearrangement links TRBV25-1 to TRBJ1-2; TRBD1 might be the D (6 bases). CDR1 MGHDK and CDR2 SYGVNS come from the germline V gene. The V and J ends lost 4 bases and 4 bases respectively, with 13 bases between them. The CDR3 sequence is 14 residues long. CDR3 protein: CASSATGRGYGYTF. In DNA form, the CDR3 reads TGTGCCAGCAGTGCGACAGGACGAGGCTATGGCTACACCTTC.

The J gene is TRBJ1-1, the V gene TRBV4-2; D perhaps matches TRBD1 (5 bases). Trimming removed 3 bases at V and 5 bases at J, with 10 bases between. From germline, CDR1 is LGHNA and CDR2 YNFKEQ. The CDR3 spans 13 residues. The CDR3 DNA sequence: TGTGCCAGCAGCCAGGGGGAGGGGACTGAAGCTTTCTTT. Translation: CASSQGEGTEAFF.

V is TRBV7-3 and J is TRBJ2-3; D might be TRBD1 (7 bases). The CDR3 spans 15 residues. With 3 bases removed from V and 0 bases from J, the gap between germline ends came to 10 bases. CDR1 is SGHTA and CDR2 is FQGTGA in the germline V gene. CDR3 residues: CASSFRGVSTDTQYF. The CDR3 region has the DNA TGTGCCAGCAGCTTCAGGGGGGTGAGCACAGATACGCAGTATTTT.

The chain carries TRBV2 and TRBJ1-2, with 8 bases aligning to TRBD1. Germline V gives CDR1 SNHLY, CDR2 FYNNEI. The V segment lost 5 bases and the J segment 1 base; nucleotides outside the gene matches: 3. The CDR3 covers 14 residues. DNA of the CDR3: TGTGCCAGCAGTCTTGACAGGGGTAACTATGGCTACACCTTC. Protein sequence: CASSLDRGNYGYTF.

The V gene is TRBV12-3 or TRBV12-4, the J gene TRBJ1-2, with D unresolved. The CDR3 loop spans 13 amino acids. Trimming pared 3 bases from V and 2 bases from J, leaving 7 bases between. The CDR3 here is CASSFGQNYGYTF. For the CDR3, the DNA is TGTGCCAGCAGTTTTGGGCAGAACTATGGCTACACCTTC.

The chain links TRBV7-9 to TRBJ2-5; 10 positions agree with TRBD1. J lost 3 bases, V lost 4 bases, and 8 bases had no gene match. In germline, CDR1 is SEHNR, CDR2 FQNEAQ (reference sequence). This CDR3 contains 16 residues. The CDR3 DNA reads TGTGCCAGCAGCTCAAGTCCGGGACAGGGGAAAGAGACCCAGTACTTC. It encodes CASSSSPGQGKETQYF. The full variable domain, rest sourced from reference TRBV7-9 and TRBJ2-5, is DTGVSQNPRHKITKRGQNVTFRCDPISEHNRLYWYRQTLGQGPEFLTYFQNEAQLEKSRLLSDRFSAERPKGSFSTLEIQRTEQGDSAMYLCASSSSPGQGKETQYFGPGTRLLVL.

Here the CDR3 DNA reads TGCGCCAGCAGCATAGACGGAGACAATCAGCCCCAGCATTTT. Its translation is CASSIDGDNQPQHF. The J gene is TRBJ1-5, the V gene TRBV5-1, with D hard to call. V was trimmed by 4 bases and J by 3 bases, leaving 11 bases between them. The CDR3 consists of 14 residues. Germline V gene lookup returns CDR1 SGHRS and CDR2 YFSETQ.

This chain joins TRBV4-2 and TRBJ2-3; the match to TRBD2 covers 8 bases. V gave up 0 bases and J gave up 1 base; unmatched junction bases: 9. The CDR3 covers 18 residues. Germline V gene data show CDR1 as LGHNA and CDR2 as YNFKEQ. CDR3 amino acids: CASSQELQRESGTDTQYF. In DNA form, the CDR3 reads TGTGCCAGCAGCCAAGAATTGCAGCGGGAGAGCGGCACAGATACGCAGTATTTT.

V usage is TRBV6-5 and J usage is TRBJ1-2, with D hard to call. The CDR3 length is 14 residues. The germline V gene encodes CDR1 MNHEY and CDR2 SVGAGI. Trimming stripped 6 bases from V and 0 bases from J, with 11 bases between. Here the CDR3 DNA reads TGTGCCAGCAGCGGCGACACCACTAACTATGGCTACACCTTC. Protein product: CASSGDTTNYGYTF.

The chain has TRBV20-1 and TRBJ1-1; unclear D gene. Germline-derived CDR1 and CDR2 are DFQATT and SNEGSKA (reference sequence). This CDR3 has 11 residues. The CDR3, as DNA: TGCAGGGCGGGTACGAACACTGAAGCTTTCTTT. Translated, it gives CRAGTNTEAFF.

This clone has a single count. The chain links TRBV30 to TRBJ1-1; D gene unclear. The germline V gene encodes CDR1 GTSNPN and CDR2 SVGIG (reference sequence). With 0 bases removed from V and 0 bases from J, the gap between germline ends came to 5 bases. The CDR3 is made up of 13 amino acids. The CDR3 region is CAWSVPVNTEAFF. For the CDR3, the DNA is TGTGCCTGGAGTGTACCGGTGAACACTGAAGCTTTCTTT.

The rearrangement joins TRBV5-1 to TRBJ1-2; 12 bases are a match to TRBD1. Per the germline V gene, CDR1 is SGHRS and CDR2 is YFSETQ. This CDR3 has 13 residues. J lost 13 bases, V lost 4 bases, and 8 bases had no gene match. The CDR3 nucleotides read TGCGCCAGCAGCCGAGGGACAGGGGGCGAATTCACCTTC. Translating it yields CASSRGTGGEFTF.

The chain joins TRBV25-1 to TRBJ2-1; D perhaps matches TRBD2 (7 bases). Trimming removed 4 bases from V and 6 bases from J, with 22 bases in between. This CDR3 has 17 residues. Germline-derived CDR1 and CDR2 are MGHDK and SYGVNS. This CDR3 is CASSGLMMGRGGNEQFF. CDR3 DNA: TGTGCCAGCAGTGGGTTGATGATGGGAAGGGGGGGCAATGAGCAGTTCTTC.

Written as DNA, the CDR3 is TGTGCCACCAGTGATCCAGACAATGAGCAGTTCTTC. This encodes CATSDPDNEQFF. The chain couples TRBV24-1 to TRBJ2-1, with unresolved D. Germline lookup yields CDR1 KGHDR and CDR2 SFDVKD. The CDR3 runs 12 residues. The V gene lost 3 bases and the J gene lost 5 bases, with 4 bases spanning the gap.

This clone has at least ten counts. At one end, the junction sequence differs from germline, possibly due to a read error. This chain connects TRBV7-7 to TRBJ2-1, with D possibly TRBD2 on 6 matching bases. Germline assignment: CDR1 SSHAT and CDR2 FNYEAQ (reference sequence). The length of the CDR3 is 15 residues. CDR3: CASSPGPAGYNEQFF. DNA for the CDR3: TGTGCTAGCAGCCCCGGACCAGCGGGCTACAATGAGCAGTTCTTC.

The chain uses TRBV10-3 and TRBJ2-7; D ambiguous. This CDR3 region has 12 residues. Germline CDR1 and CDR2: ENHRY and SYGVKD. V shed 0 bases and J shed 9 bases, with 9 bases lying between them. The CDR3: CAISESQPRQYF. The CDR3 bases are TGTGCCATCAGTGAGTCACAGCCCAGGCAGTACTTC.